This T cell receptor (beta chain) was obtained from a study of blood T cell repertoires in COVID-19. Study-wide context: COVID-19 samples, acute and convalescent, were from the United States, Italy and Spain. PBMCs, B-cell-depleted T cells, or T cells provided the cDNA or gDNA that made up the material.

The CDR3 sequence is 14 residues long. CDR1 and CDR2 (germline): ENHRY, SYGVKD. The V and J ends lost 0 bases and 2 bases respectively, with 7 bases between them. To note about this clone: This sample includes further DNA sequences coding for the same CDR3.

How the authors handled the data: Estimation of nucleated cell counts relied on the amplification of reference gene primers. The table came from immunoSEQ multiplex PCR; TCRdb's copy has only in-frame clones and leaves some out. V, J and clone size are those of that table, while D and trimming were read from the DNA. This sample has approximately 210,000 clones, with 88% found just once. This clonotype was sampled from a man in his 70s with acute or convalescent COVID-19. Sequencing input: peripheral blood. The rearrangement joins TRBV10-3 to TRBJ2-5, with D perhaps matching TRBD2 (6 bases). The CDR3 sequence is CAISESGGQETQYF. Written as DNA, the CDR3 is TGTGCCATCAGTGAGTCCGGGGGACAAGAGACCCAGTACTTC.